These T cell receptor beta chains were read from a single sample in a study of cytomegalovirus exposure and HLA in healthy donors. Only in-frame clones appear in the TCRdb table, and some are missing; sequencing was by immunoSEQ multiplex PCR. The table records some 150,000 clones, roughly 80% of them present only once. What was sequenced was PBMCs. The source is a male donor in good health and CMV-seronegative. Each CDR3 is given with its conserved first and last residue. A D gene is named only where the DNA matches it firmly. Rows may omit the clone size; those that give it use once, few, many or a size class.

TRBJ2-5	TRBV7-7	TRBD2	.	CASSLGLAANQETQYF	TGTGCCAGCAGCTTGGGACTAGCGGCAAATCAAGAGACCCAGTACTTC
TRBJ2-7	TRBV5-4	.	.	CASSYDRSSYEQYF	TGTGCCAGCAGTTATGACAGGAGCTCCTACGAGCAGTACTTC
TRBJ1-2	TRBV28	TRBD1	.	CANRIQGRAYGYTF	TGTGCCAACAGGATACAGGGGCGTGCCTATGGCTACACCTTC
TRBJ1-2	TRBV2	.	.	CASSESEGREKGYTF	TGTGCCAGCAGTGAGTCCGAGGGGAGGGAGAAAGGCTACACCTTC
TRBJ1-5	TRBV5-5	.	.	CASSFAIWQPQHF	TGTGCCAGCAGCTTTGCGATTTGGCAGCCCCAGCATTTT
TRBJ2-1	TRBV29-1	.	.	CSVDGPYNEQFF	TGCAGCGTTGATGGGCCTTACAATGAGCAGTTCTTC
TRBJ2-1	TRBV7-2	TRBD2	.	CASSYTSGRGQFF	TGTGCCAGCAGCTATACTAGCGGGAGGGGGCAGTTCTTC
TRBJ2-7	TRBV5-5	TRBD2	once	CASSWRGEQYF	TGTGCCAGCAGCTGGCGGGGGGAGCAGTACTTC
TRBJ1-1	TRBV5-4	.	few	CASSSNGGVTEAFF	TGTGCCAGCAGCTCCAACGGGGGGGTAACTGAAGCTTTCTTT
TRBJ2-3	TRBV11-2	.	.	CASSLAIGGLADTQYF	TGTGCCAGCAGCTTAGCGATTGGGGGCCTCGCAGATACGCAGTATTTT
TRBJ1-2	TRBV5-6	.	.	CASSLDTNYGYTF	TGTGCCAGCAGCTTGGACACTAACTATGGCTACACCTTC
TRBJ2-2	TRBV19	TRBD1	few	CASSVGTGVGGELFF	TGTGCCAGTAGTGTGGGGACAGGGGTCGGCGGGGAGCTGTTTTTT
TRBJ1-1	TRBV15	.	few	CATSREGIDEAFF	TGTGCCACCAGCAGAGAGGGCATAGATGAAGCTTTCTTT
TRBJ2-7	TRBV28	TRBD1	.	CASSFRLDRATYEQYF	TGTGCCAGCAGTTTTCGCCTGGACAGGGCGACGTACGAGCAGTACTTC
TRBJ1-3	TRBV6-5	.	.	CASSYSLSKGNTIYF	TGTGCCAGCAGTTACTCGTTGAGTAAAGGAAACACCATATATTTT
TRBJ2-1	TRBV6-6	.	.	CASSYSAGRSYNEQFF	TGTGCCAGCAGTTACTCAGCGGGTCGCTCCTACAATGAGCAGTTCTTC
TRBJ1-1	TRBV6-5	TRBD1	.	CASSRLTPGQKAFF	TGTGCCAGCAGTCGCCTAACCCCGGGACAGAAAGCTTTCTTT
TRBJ2-2	TRBV5-4	TRBD2	.	CASSLGGTSGPNTGELFF	TGTGCCAGCAGCTTGGGCGGGACTAGCGGACCGAACACCGGGGAGCTGTTTTTT
TRBJ2-7	TRBV6-6	TRBD2	.	CASSPGTSVFYEQYF	TGTGCCAGCAGTCCCGGGACTAGCGTCTTCTACGAGCAGTACTTC
TRBJ1-2	TRBV30	.	.	CAWRGPSSYYGYTF	TGTGCCTGGAGGGGCCCATCAAGTTACTATGGCTACACCTTC
TRBJ1-3	TRBV10-3	.	once	CAISEALASGNTIYF	TGTGCCATCAGTGAAGCTCTTGCTTCTGGAAACACCATATATTTT
TRBJ1-2	TRBV18	.	.	CASSGPTHGYTF	TGTGCCAGCTCAGGCCCGACACATGGCTACACCTTC
TRBJ1-1	TRBV27	TRBD1	.	CASSVVGKGANTEAFF	TGTGCCAGCAGCGTGGTCGGGAAGGGGGCGAACACTGAAGCTTTCTTT
TRBJ2-5	TRBV30	.	.	CAWSNIKTQYF	TGTGCCTGGAGTAACATTAAGACCCAGTACTTC